This TCR beta chain was sequenced for a study of cytomegalovirus exposure and HLA in healthy donors. Profiled with immunoSEQ multiplex PCR; TCRdb holds only in-frame clones, not every one. The sample has approximately 140,000 clones; roughly 81% are singletons. The trim removed 2 bases at V and 4 bases at J, leaving 8 bases unmatched. From germline, CDR1 is SGHTA and CDR2 FQGTGA. The CDR3 sequence is 15 residues long. The material sequenced was PBMCs. This receptor was taken from a woman aged 30 to 39 in good health and CMV-seronegative. This chain uses TRBV7-3 with TRBJ2-7; 7 nucleotides line up with TRBD1. CDR3 amino acids: CASSLSGTDSYEQYF. CDR3 nucleotides: TGTGCCAGCAGCTTATCAGGGACAGACTCTTACGAGCAGTACTTC.